The 21 T cell receptor beta chains below come from one sample, sequenced in a study of shared clonotypes between healthy human individuals. Repertoires were generated with immunoSEQ multiplex PCR, while TCRdb's copy carries only in-frame clones and drops some. The sample records 470,000 or so clones, approximately 78% being singletons. Sequencing input: PBMCs. The receptor set was obtained from a woman in her forties in good health. Some clones in this sample may be carry-over from other donors' samples.

The chain links TRBV5-1 to TRBJ2-3; a weak D match, TRBD1 (6 bases). The length of the CDR3 is 15 residues. Germline assignment: CDR1 SGHRS and CDR2 YFSETQ. Trimming stripped 3 bases from V and 0 bases from J, with 11 bases between. In DNA, the CDR3 is TGCGCCAGCAGCTCCGACAGGACTAGCACAGATACGCAGTATTTT. It specifies CASSSDRTSTDTQYF.

V and J are TRBV11-2 and TRBJ2-1; perhaps TRBD1 as D (5 bases). The CDR3 covers 17 residues. V dropped 1 base and J dropped 5 bases, with 18 bases sitting between them. From germline, CDR1 is SGHAT and CDR2 FQNNGV. This CDR3 reads CASSLAGQAFRNNEQFF. CDR3 nucleotide sequence: TGTGCCAGCAGCTTAGCCGGACAAGCTTTTAGAAACAATGAGCAGTTCTTC.

The CDR3 nucleotides are TGTGCCAGCAGTTTATTAGGGGTAGGTCAAGAGACCCAGTACTTC. The encoded protein is CASSLLGVGQETQYF. V usage is TRBV28 and J usage is TRBJ2-5; weak D call: TRBD1 (5 bases). V lost 1 base and J 2 bases, leaving 11 bases between the germline ends. The CDR3 covers 15 residues. The V gene's germline CDR1 is MDHEN and CDR2 SYDVKM.

The chain links TRBV7-9 to TRBJ2-1; weak D call: TRBD1 (5 bases). V gave up 0 bases and J gave up 1 base, with 10 bases separating them. Germline-derived CDR1 and CDR2 are SEHNR and FQNEAQ (reference sequence). The CDR3 contains 16 residues. CDR3 sequence: CASSLARSGSYNEQFF. The CDR3 bases are TGTGCCAGCAGCTTAGCGCGTTCAGGGTCCTACAATGAGCAGTTCTTC.

This clone was counted many times. V and J are TRBV25-1 and TRBJ1-4, with no clear D. The V end lost 2 bases, the J end lost 7 bases, and 11 bases lay between the germline ends. The CDR3 totals 14 residues. Germline CDR1 MGHDK, CDR2 SYGVNS. This CDR3 is CASSETAGGEKLFF. CDR3 coding DNA: TGTGCCAGCAGTGAAACAGCCGGTGGTGAAAAACTGTTTTTT.

This chain uses TRBV5-1 with TRBJ1-5; TRBD1 is a possible D gene (6 bases). Trimming left V 4 bases short and J 0 bases short, with 11 bases between. The CDR3 is made up of 15 amino acids. Germline V gene lookup returns CDR1 SGHRS and CDR2 YFSETQ. The chain's CDR3 is CASSDQDSSNQPQHF. DNA for the CDR3: TGCGCCAGCAGCGACCAGGACAGTAGCAATCAGCCCCAGCATTTT.

CDR3 sequence reads: CASSQDYGGDTEAFF. CDR3 nucleotide sequence: TGTGCCAGCAGCCAAGATTATGGGGGCGACACTGAAGCTTTCTTT. The rearrangement links TRBV4-2 to TRBJ1-1, with D possibly matching TRBD1 (6 bases). CDR3 length: 15 amino acids. Deletions cut 0 bases from V and 3 bases from J, with 11 bases between. Germline V gene data show CDR1 as LGHNA and CDR2 as YNFKEQ.

The chain employs TRBV6-5 and TRBJ1-1, with TRBD1 as a possible D gene (5 bases). V lost 2 bases, J lost 6 bases, and 10 bases lay in between. Germline loops: CDR1 MNHEY, CDR2 SVGAGI. There are 13 residues in the CDR3. The CDR3 sequence is CASSYVLGAEAFF. CDR3 nucleotide sequence: TGTGCCAGCAGTTACGTTCTGGGGGCTGAAGCTTTCTTT.

V usage is TRBV27 and J usage is TRBJ2-2, with D tentatively TRBD2 (5 bases). CDR3 length: 15 residues. V was trimmed by 6 bases and J by 6 bases, leaving 17 bases between them. CDR1 is MNHEY and CDR2 is SMNVEV in the germline V gene (reference sequence). The CDR3 loop is CASRRLIGLPGELFF. For the CDR3, the DNA is TGTGCCAGCAGGCGACTAATTGGACTCCCCGGGGAGCTGTTTTTT.

The V gene is TRBV6-1, the J gene TRBJ2-7; TRBD2 agrees at 12 bases. The junction had 0 bases not matched to a gene; V was cut back by 6 bases and J by 3 bases. The CDR3 runs to 13 residues. Germline-derived CDR1 and CDR2 are MNHNS and SASEGT. The CDR3 is CASRTSGSYEQYF. The DNA of the CDR3 is TGTGCCAGCAGGACTAGCGGGAGCTACGAGCAGTACTTC.

The chain has TRBV5-1 and TRBJ1-5; no clear D gene. There are 13 residues in the CDR3. Germline-derived CDR1 and CDR2 are SGHRS and YFSETQ. Trimming removed 4 bases at V and 4 bases at J, with 9 bases between. In DNA, the CDR3 is TGCGCCAGCAGCCGTCTAGGGAATCAGCCCCAGCATTTT. This sequence encodes CASSRLGNQPQHF. Variable domain in full (rest from reference TRBV5-1 and TRBJ1-5): KAGVTQTPRYLIKTRGQQVTLSCSPISGHRSVSWYQQTPGQGLQFLFEYFSETQRNKGNFPGRFSGRQFSNSRSEMNVSTLELGDSALYLCASSRLGNQPQHFGDGTRLSIL.

Turning to this clone: Other DNA sequences of this sample code for an identical CDR3. The chain joins TRBV11-2 to TRBJ2-7; no clear D. The CDR3 runs 15 residues. The V end lost 6 bases, the J end lost 4 bases, and 19 bases lay between the germline ends. Looked up from germline, CDR1 is SGHAT and CDR2 is FQNNGV. The CDR3 bases are TGTGCCAGCAGTCCAAGGTCTCCAGGAAGTTACGAGCAGTACTTC. It translates to CASSPRSPGSYEQYF.

This clone was detected only a few times. The chain joins TRBV27 to TRBJ2-2; TRBD1 matches 9 bases. The CDR3 totals 14 residues. V lost 9 bases and J lost 4; bases outside the gene matches: 6. Germline values: CDR1 MNHEY, CDR2 SMNVEV (reference sequence). The CDR3 nucleotides read TGTGCCAGTCAAGGACAGGGGAGCACCGGGGAGCTGTTTTTT. The encoded protein is CASQGQGSTGELFF.

This chain's CDR3 is CASSPPMGRPYEQYF. The CDR3 DNA reads as TGTGCCAGCAGCCCCCCGATGGGGCGACCCTACGAGCAGTACTTC. The chain links TRBV7-3 to TRBJ2-7; a possible D gene is TRBD1 (5 bases). Germline V CDR1 and CDR2: SGHTA, FQGTGA. Trimming removed 5 bases at V and 2 bases at J, with 16 bases between. The CDR3 consists of 15 residues.

This CDR3 is CASSMDRGMGKLFF. In nucleotides, the CDR3 is TGTGCCAGCAGCATGGACAGGGGGATGGGAAAACTGTTTTTT. The chain links TRBV9 to TRBJ1-4; TRBD1 matches at 10 bases. Germline V lookup: CDR1 SGDLS, CDR2 YYNGEE. Losses at the gene ends were 4 bases for V and 10 bases for J; bases not matched to a gene: 7. The CDR3 is made up of 14 amino acids.

The rearrangement uses TRBV15 and TRBJ2-1; tentative D call: TRBD1 (5 bases). CDR1 is LNHNV, CDR2 YYDKDF, per germline (reference sequence). The CDR3 consists of 15 residues. Trimming removed 1 base from V and 2 bases from J, with 9 bases in between. This CDR3 reads CATSRGAGPYNEQFF. CDR3 nucleotides: TGTGCCACCAGCAGAGGGGCAGGGCCCTACAATGAGCAGTTCTTC.

This chain connects TRBV18 to TRBJ2-1, with D possibly matching TRBD1 (5 bases). The CDR3 length is 17 residues. CDR1 is KGHSH and CDR2 is LQKENI in the germline V gene. Trimming left V 3 bases short and J 9 bases short, with 24 bases between. CDR3 region: CASSPVTVTGQYGEQFF. In nucleotides, the CDR3 is TGTGCCAGCTCACCCGTGACAGTCACCGGACAATACGGTGAGCAGTTCTTC.

This clone is a singleton in its sample. The chain has TRBV6-4 and TRBJ2-7; D possibly matches TRBD1 or TRBD2 (5 bases each). Germline V lookup: CDR1 MRHNA, CDR2 SNTAGT. CDR3 length: 13 amino acids. The germline V and J ends were trimmed by 3 bases and 9 bases, with 15 bases remaining between them. The CDR3 region is CASSENSGTGQYF. The CDR3 coding sequence is TGTGCCAGCAGTGAGAACTCAGGGACGGGGCAGTACTTC.

The chain recombines TRBV10-3 with TRBJ1-4; D is possibly TRBD1 (6 bases). The CDR3 length is 14 residues. V lost 6 bases to trimming and J lost 4 bases, with 12 bases between them. Germline V gene lookup returns CDR1 ENHRY and CDR2 SYGVKD. This CDR3 reads CAIRSDRSNEKLFF. CDR3 sequence (DNA): TGTGCCATCAGATCGGACAGAAGTAATGAAAAACTGTTTTTT.

V is TRBV7-2 and J is TRBJ2-5; TRBD2 matches 9 bases. The J call may be incorrect, as the DNA end agrees better with TRBJ2-7. This CDR3 comprises 14 residues. Germline CDR1 and CDR2: SGHTA and FQGNSA. The CDR3 here is CASSRAGGSYEQYF. The CDR3 region has the DNA TGTGCCAGCAGCCGAGCGGGAGGATCCTACGAGCAGTACTTC.

This chain connects TRBV28 to TRBJ2-5, with 10 bases that match TRBD2. The CDR3 has 14 residues. Germline V gene data show CDR1 as MDHEN and CDR2 as SYDVKM. Trimming cost V 5 bases and J 4 bases; bases outside gene matches: 4. The CDR3 nucleotides read TGTGCCAGCAGTCCCCTAGCGGGAGTAGAGACCCAGTACTTC. The encoded protein is CASSPLAGVETQYF. Looking up the rest from reference TRBV28 and TRBJ2-5 gives the full variable domain: DVKVTQSSRYLVKRTGEKVFLECVQDMDHENMFWYRQDPGLGLRLIYFSYDVKMKEKGDIPEGYSVSREKKERFSLILESASTNQTSMYLCASSPLAGVETQYFGPGTRLLVL.